The 17 T cell receptor beta chains reported below all come from one sample, sequenced in a study of radiotherapy plus CTLA-4 blockade in lung cancer (dated 2018 in TCRdb). Receptor libraries were prepared by the immunoSEQ multiplex PCR assay. TCRdb stores this immuneACCESS table with in-frame sequences only. Part of the clones is absent; in the studies checked, under half of the shortfall reflects unresolved V genes, and no reason is known for the rest. The sample table holds about 19,000 clones, of which more than 75% were seen once. The ten largest clonotypes hold roughly a quarter of the sample. Sequencing used peripheral blood, obtained from a patient treated with radiotherapy plus ipilimumab. The receptor set was obtained from a human donor with non-small cell lung cancer whose response to radiotherapy plus ipilimumab could not be evaluated.

This clone was seen a single time. V usage is TRBV28 and J usage is TRBJ2-7; D uncertain. This CDR3 contains 13 residues. V lost 3 bases to trimming and J lost 2 bases, with 8 bases between them. Germline V gene data show CDR1 as MDHEN and CDR2 as SYDVKM. The CDR3 DNA reads as TGTGCCAGCAGTTTCGGCGGTACCTACGAGCAGTACTTC. Protein product: CASSFGGTYEQYF.

The chain carries TRBV7-6 and TRBJ2-7; 9 nucleotides align to TRBD1. With 0 bases clipped from V and 0 bases from J, the junction kept 3 bases outside the gene matches. Germline V CDR1 and CDR2: SGHVS, FNYEAQ. This CDR3 comprises 16 residues. The CDR3 protein is CASSLAGGQGSYEQYF. The CDR3 DNA reads as TGTGCCAGCAGCTTAGCAGGGGGACAGGGCTCCTACGAGCAGTACTTC.

The chain combines TRBV4-1 with TRBJ2-3, with 12 bases fitting TRBD2. The CDR3 runs to 21 residues. CDR1 is MGHRA and CDR2 is YSYEKL in the germline V gene. V lost 4 bases to trimming and J lost 3 bases; unmatched junction nucleotides: 20. The CDR3, as DNA: TGCGCCAGCAGCCTTCGCCCTACTTGGCTAGCGGGAGGGAGAGGTACAGATACGCAGTATTTT. Amino acid sequence: CASSLRPTWLAGGRGTDTQYF.

The chain employs TRBV18 and TRBJ1-1; 9 nucleotides agree with TRBD1. Trimming at V came to 2 bases and at J to 1 base, leaving 8 bases not matched to a gene. Germline CDR1 KGHSH, CDR2 LQKENI. The CDR3 runs 17 residues. DNA for the CDR3: TGTGCCAGCTCACCAGACGACAGGGGGTCAGGGAACACTGAAGCTTTCTTT. Translated, it gives CASSPDDRGSGNTEAFF.

In this sample, this clone turned up a few times. This chain joins TRBV4-1 and TRBJ2-1, with 7 bases that match TRBD2. Germline V lookup: CDR1 MGHRA, CDR2 YSYEKL. This CDR3 has 15 amino acids. Trimming at V came to 1 base and at J to 9 bases, leaving 9 bases not matched to a gene. CDR3 loop: CASSQGTSLQSEQFF. Here the CDR3 DNA reads TGCGCCAGCAGCCAAGGGACTAGTCTACAATCTGAGCAGTTCTTC.

The chain employs TRBV28 and TRBJ2-1; D may be TRBD2 (6 bases). This CDR3 has 12 amino acids. Germline values: CDR1 MDHEN, CDR2 SYDVKM. Between the trimmed V and J ends, which lost 6 bases and 10 bases, there was a span of 13 bases. The CDR3 bases are TGTGCCAGCAGACATTGGAGCGGGGAGCAGTTCTTC. This gives the protein CASRHWSGEQFF.

The rearrangement uses TRBV5-5 and TRBJ2-3, with TRBD2 as a possible D gene (5 bases). The V end was cut by 0 bases, the J end by 6 bases, with 14 bases between. The germline gives CDR1 SGHKS, CDR2 YYEKEE (reference sequence). There are 15 residues in the CDR3. This chain's CDR3 is CASSLELLSGDTQYF. Here the CDR3 DNA reads TGTGCCAGCAGCTTGGAATTACTCTCGGGGGATACGCAGTATTTT.

This chain uses TRBV9 with TRBJ1-1; D is undetermined. With 10 bases removed from V and 4 bases from J, the gap between germline ends came to 8 bases. Germline V gives CDR1 SGDLS, CDR2 YYNGEE. The CDR3 contains 10 residues. Here the CDR3 DNA reads TGTGCCTCGTCAGTCACTGAAGCTTTCTTT. Translation: CASSVTEAFF.

V gene TRBV5-1 combines with J gene TRBJ1-1, with D perhaps TRBD1 (6 bases). There are 17 residues in the CDR3. Germline loops: CDR1 SGHRS, CDR2 YFSETQ. V was pared by 1 base and J by 1 base, with 17 bases between. The CDR3 DNA reads as TGCGCCAGCAGCTTGAGGTGGCAGGGGCCGCCGAACACTGAAGCTTTCTTT. As protein: CASSLRWQGPPNTEAFF. The complete variable domain, with remaining parts taken from reference TRBV5-1 and TRBJ1-1, reads KAGVTQTPRYLIKTRGQQVTLSCSPISGHRSVSWYQQTPGQGLQFLFEYFSETQRNKGNFPGRFSGRQFSNSRSEMNVSTLELGDSALYLCASSLRWQGPPNTEAFFGQGTRLTVV.

This chain uses TRBV18 with TRBJ2-2; 12 positions match TRBD1. Germline V lookup: CDR1 KGHSH, CDR2 LQKENI. The trim removed 2 bases at V and 7 bases at J, leaving 5 bases unmatched. The CDR3 has 16 residues. CDR3 DNA sequence: TGTGCCAGCTCACCAGGAGGGACAGGGGGCCTCGGGGAGCTGTTTTTT. Encoded protein: CASSPGGTGGLGELFF. Drawing the rest from reference TRBV18 and TRBJ2-2, the complete variable domain is NAGVMQNPRHLVRRRGQEARLRCSPMKGHSHVYWYRQLPEEGLKFMVYLQKENIIDESGMPKERFSAEFPKEGPSILRIQQVVRGDSAAYFCASSPGGTGGLGELFFGEGSRLTVL.

The chain is built from TRBV28 and TRBJ2-2; maybe TRBD1 (8 bases). The V and J ends lost 5 bases and 1 base respectively, with 11 bases between them. This CDR3 comprises 15 residues. Germline CDR1 is MDHEN and CDR2 is SYDVKM. CDR3 nucleotides: TGTGCCAGCAGTACAGGGGGGGTGAACACCGGGGAGCTGTTTTTT. It encodes CASSTGGVNTGELFF.

This clone was seen a few times. J is TRBJ2-1 and V is TRBV10-3, with TRBD1 as a possible D gene (5 bases). The V end lost 2 bases, the J end lost 9 bases, and 11 bases lay between the germline ends. CDR1 ENHRY and CDR2 SYGVKD come from the germline V gene. This CDR3 has 13 residues. CDR3 sequence: CAISESSQGEQFF. CDR3 nucleotide sequence: TGTGCCATCAGTGAGAGTAGCCAGGGTGAGCAGTTCTTC.

This chain links TRBV9 with TRBJ1-1, with 8 bases aligning to TRBD1. CDR3 length equals 15 residues. Germline lookup yields CDR1 SGDLS and CDR2 YYNGEE. J gave up 1 base and V 3 bases, and 5 bases lay outside the gene matches. The CDR3 here is CASSGQGTENTEAFF. The DNA of the CDR3 is TGTGCCAGCAGCGGACAGGGGACTGAGAACACTGAAGCTTTCTTT.

The chain employs TRBV9 and TRBJ2-2; maybe TRBD1 (5 bases). The germline CDR1 and CDR2 sequences are SGDLS and YYNGEE. V was pared by 0 bases and J by 6 bases, with 9 bases between. This CDR3 comprises 14 residues. For the CDR3, the DNA is TGTGCCAGCAGCGTAGCCTCAGGGCCCGGGGAGCTGTTTTTT. Its protein product is CASSVASGPGELFF.

The chain recombines TRBV28 with TRBJ2-6; D is perhaps TRBD1 (6 bases). The CDR3 runs to 17 residues. In germline, CDR1 is MDHEN, CDR2 SYDVKM. V was trimmed by 10 bases and J by 0 bases, leaving 19 bases between them. CDR3 DNA sequence: TGTGCCACCCTTCGTACAGGGTGGCGCTCTGGGGCCAACGTCCTGACTTTC. It codes for CATLRTGWRSGANVLTF.

The genes are TRBV11-2 and TRBJ2-1, with 8 positions matching TRBD2. The CDR3 loop spans 16 amino acids. V shed 0 bases, J shed 3 bases, and the junction held 4 bases outside the gene matches. Germline V lookup: CDR1 SGHAT, CDR2 FQNNGV. CDR3 loop: CASSLEPSGRYNEQFF. In DNA, the CDR3 is TGTGCCAGCAGCTTAGAACCTAGCGGGCGCTACAATGAGCAGTTCTTC.

The chain joins TRBV11-2 to TRBJ2-2; 8 bases map to TRBD2. Germline V gene lookup returns CDR1 SGHAT and CDR2 FQNNGV. This CDR3 region has 16 residues. After removal of 5 bases from V and 5 bases from J, the junction contained 10 bases not matched to a gene. CDR3 in amino acids: CASSSGSRSRTGELFF. In nucleotides, the CDR3 is TGTGCCAGCAGCAGCGGGAGCCGATCTAGAACCGGGGAGCTGTTTTTT. Combining the CDR3 with reference TRBV11-2 and TRBJ2-2 gives the whole variable domain EAGVAQSPRYKIIEKRQSVAFWCNPISGHATLYWYQQILGQGPKLLIQFQNNGVVDDSQLPKDRFSAERLKGVDSTLKIQPAKLEDSAVYLCASSSGSRSRTGELFFGEGSRLTVL.